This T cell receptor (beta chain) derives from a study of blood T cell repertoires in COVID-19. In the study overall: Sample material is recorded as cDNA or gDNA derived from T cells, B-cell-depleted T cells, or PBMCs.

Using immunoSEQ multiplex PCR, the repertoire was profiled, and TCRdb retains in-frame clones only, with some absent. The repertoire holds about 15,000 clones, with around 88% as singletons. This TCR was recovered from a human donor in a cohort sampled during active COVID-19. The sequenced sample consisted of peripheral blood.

This chain's CDR3 is CAWSGTGGNYGYTF. Here the CDR3 DNA reads TGTGCCTGGAGTGGGACAGGGGGCAACTATGGCTACACCTTC. This chain links TRBV30 with TRBJ1-2, with 11 bases identical to TRBD1. V lost 1 base and J lost 2; bases outside the gene matches: 0. CDR1 is GTSNPN, CDR2 SVGIG, per germline (reference sequence). There are 14 residues in the CDR3.